This is a list of T cell receptor beta chains from one sample in a study of cytomegalovirus exposure and HLA in healthy donors. The assay was immunoSEQ multiplex PCR, and TCRdb's table has in-frame clones only and misses some. The sample lists almost 200,000 clones; 80% to 85% were seen once. The sample taken for sequencing was PBMCs. The receptors derive from a woman aged 25-40 years in good health and CMV-seronegative. The conserved cysteine and the conserved F or W are not part of the CDR3 here. The order of the fields is clone size, V gene, CDR3 length, CDR3 protein. Not all rows give a size; the values are once, few, many and, for expanded clones, a class.

.,TRBV18,10,ASSRPRGEAF
.,TRBV5-1,12,ASTNLLQNTEAF
.,TRBV4-1,13,ASSRREGADQPQH
once,TRBV6-1,16,ASSEIHSGGAYTGELF
few,TRBV18,11,ASSPGQNYEQY
once,TRBV9,15,ASSVGPLAEVGYEQY
.,TRBV19,11,ASSWGPGGELF
.,TRBV7-8,14,ASRRKGREFNYEQY
.,TRBV14,12,ASSPRASTDTQY
.,TRBV5-1,14,ASSPSRASVPGEQF
few,TRBV7-2,11,ASSTQGGSPLH
few,TRBV12-5,13,ASGSSGRVTDTQY
.,TRBV19,11,ASSMTMNTEAF
.,TRBV7-9,14,ASSLAVAGRPYEQY